The text below deals with one TCR beta chain. Its antigen remains unidentified. The data derive from a study of cytomegalovirus exposure and HLA in healthy donors. Background on the study: As released early, the data held roughly 85 million unique TCRs from HLA-typed donors. General study results and limits: CMV serostatus was the only immune exposure information that was available. Most subjects' HLA-A and HLA-B alleles were reportedly predicted from TCR beta sequences.

The PCR contained 60 Vbeta and 13 Jbeta primers. The data were produced by immunoSEQ multiplex PCR, yet TCRdb's version contains in-frame clones alone and is incomplete. The sample shows 150,000 to 200,000 clones, nearly 80% of them seen only once. The TCR comes from a man over 45 in good health and CMV-seropositive. Specimen: PBMCs.

CDR3 nucleotides: TGTGCCAGCAGTTCGCAGACAGGGGATTATGGCTACACCTTC. Translation gives CASSSQTGDYGYTF. The V gene is TRBV27, the J gene TRBJ1-2; 8 nucleotides align to TRBD1. J was trimmed by 5 bases and V by 4 bases; bases with no gene match: 6. CDR3 length: 14 amino acids. Germline-derived CDR1 and CDR2 are MNHEY and SMNVEV (reference sequence).